The 10 T cell receptor beta chains below all came from one sample that was sequenced in a study of identical twins. MiXCR was run by TCRdb on the 5' RACE reads, yielding one entry per CDR3 protein. The data show 1.5 million to 2 million distinct CDR3 sequences, with 32% seen just once and less than 0.35% held by the top ten. Sequenced sample: cord blood. The receptors derive from a newborn girl in good health.

This clonotype was counted ten times or more. The chain carries TRBV5-1 and TRBJ2-3, with a tentative D call TRBD1 (6 bases). This CDR3 has 16 amino acids. Germline V lookup: CDR1 SGHRS, CDR2 YFSETQ. Trimming removed 3 bases at V and 3 bases at J, with 17 bases between. CDR3 bases: TGCGCCAGCAGCTCAGGGACAAGTTCTGGTACAGATACGCAGTATTTT. Encoded protein: CASSSGTSSGTDTQYF.

This clonotype has ten or more counts. This chain links TRBV20-1 with TRBJ2-7; 9 nucleotides line up with TRBD1. This CDR3 comprises 13 residues. The germline CDR1 and CDR2 sequences are DFQATT and SNEGSKA (reference sequence). The V gene end was trimmed by 5 bases and the J gene end by 3 bases; junction bases not matched to a gene: 5. CDR3 nucleotides: TGCAGTGCTGGGGGACAGGGCGACTACGAGCAGTACTTC. Protein: CSAGGQGDYEQYF.

V is TRBV4-1 and J is TRBJ2-1; possibly TRBD1 for D (5 bases). The germline V gene has CDR1 MGHRA and CDR2 YSYEKL. This CDR3 contains 17 residues. V was clipped by 1 base and J by 4 bases, with 17 bases between them. The CDR3 sequence is CASSQGLSRDRYNEQFF. The CDR3 nucleotides read TGCGCCAGCAGCCAAGGTTTGAGCAGGGATAGGTACAATGAGCAGTTCTTC.

This clonotype was recorded many times. The rearrangement joins TRBV5-1 to TRBJ1-5; tentatively, D is TRBD1 (5 bases). The germline V gene has CDR1 SGHRS and CDR2 YFSETQ. This CDR3 contains 15 residues. The ends were cut back, 0 bases at V and 5 bases at J, with 12 bases in the middle. The CDR3 sequence: CASSLDGGDYQPQHF. The CDR3, as DNA: TGCGCCAGCAGCTTGGATGGGGGGGATTATCAGCCCCAGCATTTT.

This clonotype was found many times. This chain links TRBV10-3 with TRBJ2-1, with D perhaps matching TRBD2 (6 bases). Trimming shortened V by 4 bases and J by 9 bases, and 13 bases separated the two germline ends. Germline V gene data show CDR1 as ENHRY and CDR2 as SYGVKD. CDR3 length: 13 residues. Here the CDR3 reads CAISGDSAFEQFF. The CDR3 coding sequence is TGTGCCATCAGTGGGGACTCAGCGTTTGAGCAGTTCTTC.

CDR3 DNA sequence: TGTGCCAGCAGCGCAATCGGTGCTAGCGGGTCCACAGATACGCAGTATTTT. Translating it yields CASSAIGASGSTDTQYF. The J gene is TRBJ2-3, the V gene TRBV9, with TRBD2 identical over 8 bases. J lost 2 bases, V lost 3 bases, and 11 bases had no gene match. The CDR3 sequence is 17 residues long. The V gene's germline CDR1 is SGDLS and CDR2 YYNGEE.

This clonotype was found a few times. The chain recombines TRBV20-1 with TRBJ2-5; D is possibly TRBD2 (6 bases). Germline values: CDR1 DFQATT, CDR2 SNEGSKA (reference sequence). This CDR3 contains 12 residues. Trimming took off 8 bases at V and 5 bases at J, with 15 bases between the two ends. CDR3: CSPCWAGETQYF. The DNA for the CDR3 is TGCAGTCCCTGTTGGGCGGGGGAGACCCAGTACTTC.

V usage is TRBV7-2 and J usage is TRBJ2-2, with TRBD2 identical over 9 bases. The CDR3 runs 16 residues. The germline CDR1 and CDR2 sequences are SGHTA and FQGNSA. V lost 1 base to trimming and J lost 3 bases; unmatched junction nucleotides: 3. As DNA, the CDR3 is TGTGCCAGCAGCTTAGGTAGCGGGAGCGACACCGGGGAGCTGTTTTTT. Protein sequence: CASSLGSGSDTGELFF.

This clonotype was detected a few times. The V and J genes are TRBV13 and TRBJ2-7; possibly TRBD1 or TRBD2 for D (5 bases each). The germline V gene has CDR1 PRHDT and CDR2 FYEKMQ (reference sequence). This CDR3 region has 16 residues. V lost 5 bases to trimming and J lost 0 bases, with 17 bases between them. CDR3 DNA: TGTGCCAGCAGCCAAACTATGGGACGGACCTCCTACGAGCAGTACTTC. Protein: CASSQTMGRTSYEQYF.

This chain links TRBV20-1 with TRBJ1-6; a possible D gene is TRBD1 (6 bases). The length of the CDR3 is 14 residues. Germline V gene sequence: CDR1 DFQATT, CDR2 SNEGSKA (reference sequence). V lost 2 bases and J 4 bases, leaving 9 bases between the germline ends. CDR3 coding DNA: TGCAGTGCTAGACCAGGGGAGTATAATTCACCCCTCCACTTT. This codes for CSARPGEYNSPLHF.